Listed below are T cell receptor beta chains from one sample, sequenced in a study of vaccination and CD4 T cells after COVID-19. TCRdb itself ran the PCR reads through MiXCR, one entry per CDR3 protein. This sample has 15,000 to 20,000 distinct CDR3 sequences, with 44% found just once. These receptors' targets are unknown. Sequencing used CD4+ T cells from blood, cultured in vitro, obtained before SARS-CoV-2 vaccination. The receptors shown here come from a human donor who had recovered from COVID-19. The CDR3 runs from the conserved cysteine through the conserved F or W. Fields, in order: D gene, V gene, clone size, J gene, CDR3 DNA, CDR3 protein. D genes are given only for firm matches. The size of a clone is reported for some rows only, either as once, few or many, or as a class for expanded clones.

TRBD2	TRBV12-3/TRBV12-4	few	TRBJ2-7	TGTGCCAGCAGTTTAGGGACTAGCGGGAGCGAGCAGTACTTC	CASSLGTSGSEQYF
TRBD2	TRBV27	-	TRBJ2-5	TGTGCCAGCAGTCTAGATCCTAGCGGGAAAGAGACCCAGTACTTC	CASSLDPSGKETQYF
TRBD2	TRBV5-1	-	TRBJ2-3	TGCGCCAGCAGGGTAGGACTAGCAGGGACAGATACGCAGTATTTT	CASRVGLAGTDTQYF
-	TRBV28	-	TRBJ1-5	TGTGCCAGCAGTTTATTTTCCAAGGCGGGTAGGCTCAATCAGCCCCAGCATTTT	CASSLFSKAGRLNQPQHF
TRBD1	TRBV14	-	TRBJ2-2	TGTGCCAGCAGCCATGACAGGGGATACACCGGGGAGCTGTTTTTT	CASSHDRGYTGELFF
-	TRBV6-1	-	TRBJ2-5	TGTGCCAGCGACTTTCAGGGTGGAGAGACCCAGTACTTC	CASDFQGGETQYF
-	TRBV5-4	few	TRBJ2-1	TGTGCCTGTGGGATCCCTAATTACAATGAGCAGTTCTTC	CACGIPNYNEQFF
-	TRBV7-2	-	TRBJ2-2	TGTGCCAGCAGCCATCGGGGGTCTCAAGCCGGGGAGCTGTTTTTT	CASSHRGSQAGELFF
-	TRBV15	-	TRBJ2-7	TGTGCCACCAGCTCTCATACCATCCACGAGCAGTACTTC	CATSSHTIHEQYF
-	TRBV20-1	few	TRBJ1-5	TGCAGTGCAGCACAGGGAGGGGTTCAGCCCCAGCATTTT	CSAAQGGVQPQHF
-	TRBV28	-	TRBJ2-7	TGTGCCAGCAGTTTATGGGCGACAGCGAGCTCCTACGAGCAGTACTTC	CASSLWATASSYEQYF
-	TRBV11-2	-	TRBJ2-1	TGTGCCAGCAGCTTAGATCCCGGACCCGAAGATGTCTTC	CASSLDPGPEDVF
-	TRBV6-1	-	TRBJ1-2	TGTGCCAGCAACTACCACTGGCGGGGTGGCGGCTACACCTTC	CASNYHWRGGGYTF
-	TRBV10-3	few	TRBJ2-3	TGTGCCGGGCGTGGCGGGCGCACAGATACGCAGTATTTT	CAGRGGRTDTQYF
-	TRBV20-1	-	TRBJ1-4	TGCAGTGCTAGAGATCTAAACAGGCCAAGGGAAAAACTGTTTTTT	CSARDLNRPREKLFF
-	TRBV12-3/TRBV12-4	-	TRBJ1-1	TGTGCCAGCACCCCAACAAAGAACACTGAAGCTTTCTTT	CASTPTKNTEAFF
TRBD1	TRBV11-2	-	TRBJ2-2	TGTGCCAGCAGCCCTCGGACAGGGGGCACCGGGGAGCTGTTTTTT	CASSPRTGGTGELFF
TRBD2	TRBV28	-	TRBJ2-7	TGTGCCAGCACCCCGGGACTAGCGGGAGCGGGGAGCTCCTACGAGCAGTACTTC	CASTPGLAGAGSSYEQYF
-	TRBV27	-	TRBJ2-1	TGTGCCAGCAGTTTATTGGGGGTCAGGTCCAATGAGCAGTTCTTC	CASSLLGVRSNEQFF
-	TRBV19	few	TRBJ1-5	TGTGCCAGTTCCGGCGGAGGCAATCAGCCCCAGCATTTT	CASSGGGNQPQHF
-	TRBV20-1	few	TRBJ1-1	TGCAGTGCTAGAGGCCCTGAAGACCGGTACACTGAAGCTTTCTTT	CSARGPEDRYTEAFF
TRBD2	TRBV20-1	few	TRBJ2-5	TGCAGTGCTAGACTAGCGGGAGGTGAGACCCAGTACTTC	CSARLAGGETQYF
TRBD1	TRBV19	-	TRBJ1-1	TGTGCCAGTAGTATCAGGACAGGGCCGAACACTGAAGCTTTCTTT	CASSIRTGPNTEAFF
-	TRBV15	medium-sized	TRBJ1-3	TGTGCCACCAGCAGAGAAGGGATCAGAAACACCATATATTTT	CATSREGIRNTIYF
-	TRBV6-1	few	TRBJ1-6	TGTGCCAGCAGCCCCCAGGGGCGGACCTATAATTCACCCCTCCACTTT	CASSPQGRTYNSPLHF
-	TRBV5-1	-	TRBJ1-1	TGCGCCAGCAGCTTGCCGGTCCAGATGAACACTGAAGCTTTCTTT	CASSLPVQMNTEAFF
TRBD2	TRBV6-1	-	TRBJ2-2	TGTGCCAGCCGACTAGCGGGATCGAACGGGGAGCTGTTTTTT	CASRLAGSNGELFF
-	TRBV20-1	few	TRBJ1-4	TGCAGTGCTAGAGAGAAAGGACTGGAGAATGAAAAACTGTTTTTT	CSAREKGLENEKLFF
-	TRBV7-9	medium-sized	TRBJ1-2	TGTGCCAGCAGTTCAGGAGGGGGAGTGAACTATGGCTACACCTTC	CASSSGGGVNYGYTF
-	TRBV1	once	TRBJ2-5	TGCACCAGCAGCCAAGTGACGGGCATCGAAGGGCAAGAGACCCAGTACTTC	CTSSQVTGIEGQETQYF
-	TRBV29-1	-	TRBJ2-3	TGCAGCGTTACCTCGGGACCAGATACGCAGTATTTT	CSVTSGPDTQYF
TRBD1	TRBV29-1	once	TRBJ2-2	TGCAGCGTGGCCGGGACAGTGAACACCGGGGAGCTGTTTTTT	CSVAGTVNTGELFF
-	TRBV28	-	TRBJ1-3	TGTGCCAGCAGTCCGACTGGAAACACCATATATTTT	CASSPTGNTIYF
TRBD1	TRBV6-2/TRBV6-3	few	TRBJ1-1	TGTGCCAGCAGTTTGGGGACAGGGGGCACTGAAGCTTTCTTT	CASSLGTGGTEAFF
TRBD1	TRBV27	-	TRBJ1-2	TGTGCCGGCAGGGGACAGTCCAGCTCTAACTATGGCTACACCTTC	CAGRGQSSSNYGYTF
TRBD1	TRBV6-4	-	TRBJ1-2	TGTGCCAGCAGCCGGGACAGCCAAAACTATGGCTACACCTTC	CASSRDSQNYGYTF
-	TRBV6-2/TRBV6-3	-	TRBJ1-5	TGTGCCACCAGGGACGGGGGGAACGTGCAGCCCCAGCATTTT	CATRDGGNVQPQHF
-	TRBV7-2	-	TRBJ2-2	TGTGCCAGCAGCTCCCAGCCGAGTGGCGGGGAGCTGTCTTTT	CASSSQPSGGELSF
TRBD1	TRBV5-4	-	TRBJ1-5	TGTGCCAGCAGCACCGGGACAGGGCGGGATCAGCCCCAGCATTTT	CASSTGTGRDQPQHF
-	TRBV5-1	-	TRBJ2-3	TGCGCCAGCAGCTTGGCTCATTTACGCGGGGAGACGCAGTATTTT	CASSLAHLRGETQYF
TRBD2	TRBV7-2	few	TRBJ2-3	TGTGCCAGCAGCCCTCGTCGACTAGCGGGGGGGAACGAAGATACGCAGTATTTT	CASSPRRLAGGNEDTQYF
-	TRBV24-1	once	TRBJ2-1	TGTGCCACCAGTCCGGGAGATACCTACAATGAGCAGTTCTTC	CATSPGDTYNEQFF
TRBD1	TRBV19	few	TRBJ1-6	TGTGCCAGTAGACAGGACAGGGGTCTTAATTCACCCCTCCACTTT	CASRQDRGLNSPLHF